Below are 2 T cell receptor beta chains sequenced from a single sample in a study of blood T cell repertoires in COVID-19. Sequencing was performed with immunoSEQ multiplex PCR; in TCRdb, only in-frame clones are kept and a portion is missing. The repertoire includes roughly 53,000 clones, 77% of them detected once, and 40% to 45% sits in the top ten. The sequencing input was peripheral blood. The origin of the receptors is a man in his 70s with active or convalescent COVID-19.

The chain carries TRBV5-6 and TRBJ1-2; TRBD1 matches at 9 bases. Germline-derived CDR1 and CDR2 are SGHDT and YYEEEE. V dropped 0 bases and J dropped 5; count of bases not matched to a gene: 5. The CDR3 runs to 15 residues. The DNA of the CDR3 is TGTGCCAGCAGCTTGGTCGGGACAGGGCAGTATGGCTACACCTTC. Protein: CASSLVGTGQYGYTF.

The chain couples TRBV7-7 to TRBJ1-5; no definite D call. The CDR3 sequence is 11 residues long. V gave up 10 bases and J gave up 0 bases, with 4 bases separating them. CDR1 is SSHAT and CDR2 is FNYEAQ in the germline V gene (reference sequence). In DNA form, the CDR3 reads TGTGCCACCCATAGCAATCAGCCCCAGCATTTT. Translated, it gives CATHSNQPQHF.